This TCR beta chain came from a study of response to subunit inactivated influenza vaccine. This clonotype was observed a handful of times. Germline-derived CDR1 and CDR2 are LGHNA and YNFKEQ. The CDR3 is 15 residues long. The germline V and J ends were trimmed by 0 bases and 2 bases, with 11 bases remaining between them. TCRdb re-derived calls from the RT-PCR reads in MiXCR, one entry per CDR3 protein. The data show about 540,000 distinct CDR3 sequences, with roughly 25% seen just once and 2.8% held by the top ten. These data were likewise used in another study, on T cells expressing NK-cell markers. This second study says: Generation of TCR beta cDNA was performed by 5'RACE template switching incorporating UMIs. Seven of eight sequenced donors tested HCMV-seropositive; one tested seronegative. Dominant NKG2C+ clonotype frequencies of roughly 1.0-7.0% of CD8+ T cells were measured in five or six donors.

This receptor was obtained from a man over 45 who received an inactivated influenza vaccine. The sample in question was CD4+ T cells sorted from PBMCs, obtained less than 13 days after vaccination. The gene calls are TRBV4-2 and TRBJ2-7; possibly TRBD1 for D (6 bases). The CDR3, as DNA: TGTGCCAGCAGCCAAGACTACAGGGAAACCTACGAGCAGTACTTC. Residues: CASSQDYRETYEQYF.